The 5 T cell receptor beta chains in this list originate from one sample, sequenced in a study of CD8 T cells in Susac syndrome. cDNA came from roughly 0.53 to 1 ug RNA primed by random hexamers. TCRdb used MiXCR to reprocess the immunoSEQ multiplex PCR reads, holding one entry per CDR3 protein. The table shows some 240,000 distinct CDR3 sequences, with about 96% occurring only once. Material for sequencing was CD4+ T cells from PBMCs. Receptors were obtained from a human donor with Susac syndrome.

The rearrangement joins TRBV30 to TRBJ1-1; TRBD1 might be the D (6 bases). The CDR3 loop spans 12 amino acids. Germline CDR1 is GTSNPN and CDR2 is SVGIG (reference sequence). The germline V and J ends were trimmed by 8 bases and 5 bases, with 15 bases remaining between them. The chain's CDR3 is CAQGAGVTEAFF. Here the CDR3 DNA reads TGTGCCCAAGGGGCAGGGGTTACTGAAGCTTTCTTT.

The V and J genes are TRBV27 and TRBJ2-5, with 8 bases identical to TRBD2. This CDR3 comprises 17 residues. V lost 5 bases and J lost 6; bases outside the gene matches: 17. The germline V gene has CDR1 MNHEY and CDR2 SMNVEV (reference sequence). As DNA, the CDR3 is TGTGCCAGCAGTGCCGATTCAGGACTAGCAGGGCGGAAGACCCAGTACTTC. This sequence encodes CASSADSGLAGRKTQYF.

The rearrangement links TRBV14 to TRBJ2-1; D is ambiguous. Germline CDR1 reads SGHDN; CDR2 reads FVKESK. Trimming removed 1 base at V and 7 bases at J, with 5 bases between. This CDR3 spans 12 amino acids. The CDR3 loop is CASSQAWNEQFF. The CDR3 nucleotides read TGTGCCAGCAGCCAAGCATGGAATGAGCAGTTCTTC.

The genes are TRBV15 and TRBJ2-2, with 8 bases that match TRBD2. CDR3 length: 13 amino acids. Germline trimming cut 7 bases from V and 6 bases from J; bases unmatched to any gene: 4. Germline loops: CDR1 LNHNV, CDR2 YYDKDF (reference sequence). The CDR3 nucleotides are TGTGCCACCACGAGCGGGAGTGCCGGGGAGCTGTTTTTT. Translated: CATTSGSAGELFF.

V usage is TRBV12-3 or TRBV12-4 and J usage is TRBJ1-4; perhaps TRBD1 as D (5 bases). This CDR3 contains 12 residues. V was cut by 10 bases and J by 8 bases, with 14 bases left in between. CDR3 nucleotides: TGTGCCACCGGGACCGGGGCGGAAAAACTGTTTTTT. This gives the protein CATGTGAEKLFF.